This T cell receptor beta chain was sequenced for a study of Ad26.COV2.S vaccination and SARS-CoV-2 variants. Notes on the study in general: Placebo recipients and vaccine recipients were similar in non-spike TCR breadth.

About this clone: Antigen: not known.

The treatment denotes: roughly 19 received Ad26.COV2.S at low or high dose, single or two shots; about 5 received placebo; per-sample allocation not given. Sampling occurred on day 63 after the first vaccine or placebo injection. With V trimmed by 4 bases and J by 6 bases, 13 bases remained unmatched. The CDR3 covers 16 residues. Germline loops: CDR1 MNHEY, CDR2 SVGAGI. Sequencing was performed with immunoSEQ multiplex PCR; in TCRdb, only in-frame clones are kept and a portion is missing. This table has fewer than 900,000 clones, 70% to 90% appearing once. The rearrangement joins TRBV6-5 to TRBJ2-7; TRBD2 agrees at 9 bases. This TCR came from a person aged 18-60 years who received the Ad26.COV2.S COVID-19 vaccine or a placebo. The source was peripheral blood, collected in a trial of Ad26.COV2.S vaccine versus placebo. The CDR3 DNA reads as TGTGCCAGCAGTTCTAAACTCGCGGGAGGGGGGGGCGAGCAGTACTTC. Amino acid sequence: CASSSKLAGGGGEQYF.